This T cell receptor beta chain stems from a study of blood T cell repertoires in COVID-19 (dated by TCRdb to the early 2020s). Regarding the research as a whole: Samples covering the acute and convalescent phases of COVID-19 were provided by collaborators in the United States, Italy and Spain. The material from the prospective study consisted of cDNA or gDNA derived from T cells, B-cell-depleted T cells, or PBMCs. The dataset comprised deeply sampled blood TCRbeta repertoires from subjects exposed to, actively infected with, or recovered from COVID-19. The repertoires were made available in a free public database intended to serve as a resource for research on the immune response to SARS-CoV-2. The samples were drawn from two sources: the first 160 participants of the ongoing ImmuneRACE study, and fewer than 1,500 subjects contributed by 6 global collaborators. The sample metadata nearly always contained a de-identified subject ID, COVID-19 status, age in years and sex. HLA class I and class II types, where available, came from metadata supplied by the sample provider rather than from assay-based typing.

From V the trimming removes 7 bases and from J it removes 8 bases, while the gene matches leave 4 bases of the junction unaccounted for. The germline V gene gives CDR1 as MDHEN and CDR2 as SYDVKM. Spanning cysteine to phenylalanine, the CDR3 consists of 12 amino acids. Of the read, only the CDR3 DNA is kept; its 36 bases are in frame from base 1. General study outcomes and caveats: The quantity of clinical and demographic metadata differed by source and by participant and was supplied without curation.

The collaborating institutions used their own protocols to collect whole blood in K2EDTA tubes. For TCRbeta analysis, collaborators shipped samples in one of three forms: frozen whole blood, isolated PBMCs, or DNA extracted from either of those sample types. TCRbeta CDR3 regions were amplified from genomic DNA by means of the immunoSEQ Assay, a bias-controlled multiplex PCR. In the source study's methods: Nucleated cell counts per sample were estimated from amplification of reference gene primers within the assay. To quantify the absolute abundance of each unique TCRbeta CDR3 rearrangement, sequence reads were collapsed and filtered. For each sample, productive Simpson clonality was calculated as the square root of Simpson's diversity index over productive rearrangements. In its TCRdb copy, this immuneACCESS table keeps in-frame sequences only and misses some clones. Where compared with another copy, unresolved V genes explain less than half of these, and the others have no known cause. V, J and clone size are taken as reported in that table, and D and trimming were inferred from the DNA itself. The table for this sample lists 250,000 or so clones; 88% of them were counted only once. Roughly 2.5% of the sample goes to the ten largest clones.

Notes on this clone: Its antigen is currently not known. No qualities accompany the bases; no much larger clone lies one base away.

The V gene is TRBV28 and the J gene is TRBJ1-2; TRBD1 matches 10 bases in the middle. The sequenced material came from peripheral blood. The TCR comes from a woman between 55 and 75 years old with acute or convalescent COVID-19. The CDR3 region reads CASMGQGWGYTF. The DNA reads as follows: TGTGCCAGCATGGGACAGGGGTGGGGCTACACCTTC.